Below, 10 T cell receptor beta chains from the same sample are listed, as sequenced in a study of shared clonotypes between healthy human individuals. Produced via immunoSEQ multiplex PCR; TCRdb's table is partial and in-frame only. The sample records roughly 2.2 million clones, 85% to 95% being singletons. The sequencing input was naive CD4+ T cells from PBMCs. Subset defined: CD45RA+ positively selected. The origin of the receptors is a man younger than 35 in good health. Some clones in this sample may be carry-over from other donors' samples.

The rearrangement uses TRBV30 and TRBJ1-2; D is undetermined. The CDR3 contains 12 residues. Trimming took off 7 bases at V and 2 bases at J, with 11 bases between the two ends. Germline V gives CDR1 GTSNPN, CDR2 SVGIG (reference sequence). This chain's CDR3 is CALPTSNYGYTF. CDR3 DNA sequence: TGTGCCTTACCGACATCCAACTATGGCTACACCTTC.

With regard to this clone: The junction and the germline gene differ at one end; a read error may be behind it. V usage is TRBV5-6 and J usage is TRBJ2-7; D unclear. Per germline, CDR1 SGHDT and CDR2 YYEEEE. The CDR3 runs 14 residues. The CDR3 reads CASNLSLADYEQYF. DNA of the CDR3: TGTGCCAGCAACTTGAGTCTGGCCGACTACGAGCAGTACTTC.

The chain has TRBV27 and TRBJ2-7; 7 bases align to TRBD1. The CDR3 runs 13 residues. Germline V gene lookup returns CDR1 MNHEY and CDR2 SMNVEV (reference sequence). Unmatched junction bases numbered 4, after V lost 5 bases and J lost 3 bases. In nucleotides, the CDR3 is TGTGCCAGCAGTAACCGGGACAGCTACGAGCAGTACTTC. This codes for CASSNRDSYEQYF.

This clone is a singleton in its sample. The J gene is TRBJ1-1, the V gene TRBV7-1; 9 nucleotides align to TRBD1. Being an ORF, TRBV7-1 has a function that is uncertain. The junction had 1 base not matched to a gene; V was cut back by 4 bases and J by 4 bases. The CDR3 has 13 residues. Here the CDR3 DNA reads TGTGCCAGCAGCTGGGACAGGGCCACTGAAGCTTTCTTT. Translation gives CASSWDRATEAFF.

V gene TRBV5-1 combines with J gene TRBJ1-1, with TRBD1 identical over 8 bases. V lost 10 bases to trimming and J lost 3 bases; unmatched junction nucleotides: 8. Per germline, CDR1 SGHRS and CDR2 YFSETQ. The CDR3 is made up of 13 amino acids. The CDR3 region is CASRRGQDTEAFF. The CDR3 region has the DNA TGCGCCTCCAGGAGGGGACAGGACACTGAAGCTTTCTTT.

This sequence joins TRBV6-1 and TRBJ1-2; the D is unclear. The CDR3 spans 15 residues. Germline V lookup: CDR1 MNHNS, CDR2 SASEGT. V was pared by 1 base and J by 1 base, with 10 bases between. The CDR3 spells CASSEVVLLNYGYTF. DNA for the CDR3: TGTGCCAGCAGTGAAGTGGTCCTCCTTAACTATGGCTACACCTTC.

Here the CDR3 DNA reads TGTGCCAGCAGCCCCGGGACAGGGGGCCTTGGAGGAAACACCATATATTTT. Residues: CASSPGTGGLGGNTIYF. The chain joins TRBV7-9 to TRBJ1-3; 12 bases are shared with TRBD1. Germline loops: CDR1 SEHNR, CDR2 FQNEAQ (reference sequence). The CDR3 spans 17 residues. J lost 4 bases, V lost 5 bases, and 9 bases had no gene match.

This chain connects TRBV6-1 to TRBJ1-1; TRBD1 matches at 8 bases. CDR1 and CDR2 (germline): MNHNS, SASEGT. The ends lost 4 bases at V and 1 base at J; junction bases unmatched: 11. This CDR3 region has 17 residues. CDR3: CASSVLAGGRENTEAFF. CDR3 sequence (DNA): TGTGCCAGCAGTGTCTTGGCAGGGGGCAGGGAGAACACTGAAGCTTTCTTT.

This clone was picked up a small number of times. The chain is built from TRBV5-5 and TRBJ1-5; no definite D call. The CDR3 is 14 amino acids. Germline CDR1 SGHKS, CDR2 YYEKEE (reference sequence). V lost 4 bases, J lost 5 bases, and 13 bases lay in between. The CDR3 loop is CASSTDGRYQPQHF. CDR3 sequence (DNA): TGTGCCAGCAGCACAGACGGTCGATATCAGCCCCAGCATTTT.

The rearrangement uses TRBV4-3 and TRBJ2-7; 9 bases align to TRBD2. The CDR3 extends over 16 amino acids. CDR1 and CDR2 from the germline V gene are LGHNA and YSLEER. With V trimmed by 2 bases and J by 4 bases, 9 bases remained unmatched. The DNA of the CDR3 is TGCGCCAGCAGCCAACGGCGGGAGGGCCGATGGTACGAGCAGTACTTC. Translated, it gives CASSQRREGRWYEQYF.